The rows below give T cell receptor beta chains drawn from one sample of a study of T cell responses to AZD1222 COVID-19 vaccine. Measured with immunoSEQ multiplex PCR; TCRdb has only the in-frame clones, and not every one. The top ten clones hold approximately 4.6% of a sample with about 110,000 clones, around 81% of them seen once. The input for sequencing was peripheral blood, taken on day 0 of AZD1222 vaccination. The receptors shown here come from an adult in good health. CDR3s include the opening cysteine and the closing phenylalanine or tryptophan. A D gene is named only where the DNA matches it firmly. A row's size may be missing; if present it is once, few, many or a size class.

V	D	size	J	CDR3	DNA
TRBV27	TRBD1	.	TRBJ1-2	CASSSGQVGRWGYTF	TGTGCCAGCAGTTCAGGACAGGTCGGGCGGTGGGGCTACACCTTC
TRBV28	TRBD1	.	TRBJ1-2	CASSETTGMNYGYTF	TGTGCCAGCAGTGAGACGACAGGGATGAACTATGGCTACACCTTC
TRBV3-1/TRBV3-2	.	.	TRBJ1-2	CASSQDHGDYGYTF	TGTGCCAGCAGCCAAGATCACGGAGACTATGGCTACACCTTC
TRBV7-2	.	.	TRBJ2-7	CASSLIRTHEQYF	TGTGCCAGCAGCTTAATTCGAACCCACGAGCAGTACTTC
TRBV18	.	once	TRBJ1-1	CASSLNKIEAFF	TGTGCCAGCTCACTTAATAAAATCGAAGCTTTCTTT
TRBV18	TRBD1	.	TRBJ1-1	CASSPRGTGDLNTEAFF	TGTGCCAGCTCACCACGTGGGACAGGGGACCTTAACACTGAAGCTTTCTTT
TRBV15	.	few	TRBJ2-7	CATSREGGYEQYF	TGTGCCACCAGCAGAGAGGGGGGCTACGAGCAGTACTTC
TRBV9	TRBD1	.	TRBJ2-2	CASSALQGAQNTGELFF	TGTGCCAGCAGCGCGCTACAGGGGGCGCAGAACACCGGGGAGCTGTTTTTT
TRBV10-1	TRBD2	few	TRBJ2-3	CASSAGTSGRDTQYF	TGCGCCAGCAGTGCCGGGACTAGCGGGAGAGATACGCAGTATTTT
TRBV19	.	.	TRBJ1-5	CASSREAGNQPQHF	TGTGCCAGTAGTAGAGAGGCAGGCAATCAGCCCCAGCATTTT
TRBV13	.	.	TRBJ2-7	CASSSWRDGYEQYF	TGTGCCAGCAGCTCCTGGCGGGACGGCTACGAGCAGTACTTC
TRBV6-4	TRBD2	once	TRBJ2-1	CASSDSTSGKQFF	TGTGCCAGCAGTGACTCGACTAGCGGGAAGCAGTTCTTC
TRBV6-4	TRBD2	.	TRBJ2-3	CASSGLAGGTDTQYF	TGTGCCAGCAGTGGACTAGCGGGAGGTACAGATACGCAGTATTTT
TRBV3-1/TRBV3-2	TRBD1	.	TRBJ1-2	CASSRAGGLSEGYTF	TGTGCCAGCAGCCGGGCAGGGGGCCTATCAGAGGGCTACACCTTC
TRBV10-1	.	.	TRBJ2-3	CASSEPKGGLSPDTQYF	TGCGCCAGCAGTGAGCCGAAAGGGGGACTAAGCCCAGATACGCAGTATTTT
TRBV5-6	TRBD1	.	TRBJ1-4	CASSLGLQGARGKLFF	TGTGCCAGCAGCTTGGGACTACAGGGGGCAAGGGGAAAACTGTTTTTT
TRBV5-1	.	few	TRBJ1-5	CASSLGAGGGNQPQHF	TGCGCCAGCAGCTTGGGGGCTGGGGGTGGCAATCAGCCCCAGCATTTT
TRBV2	TRBD2	.	TRBJ2-3	CASSEGLAGSTDTQYF	TGTGCCAGCAGTGAAGGTTTAGCGGGGAGCACAGATACGCAGTATTTT
TRBV5-1	TRBD1	.	TRBJ2-3	CASSWAGTASTDTQYF	TGCGCCAGCAGCTGGGCCGGGACAGCTAGCACAGATACGCAGTATTTT
TRBV18	.	.	TRBJ1-4	CASSNDRTNEKLFF	TGTGCCAGCTCAAACGACAGAACTAATGAAAAACTGTTTTTT
TRBV4-3	.	.	TRBJ2-5	CASSQFLQGIIPQYF	TGCGCCAGCAGCCAATTCCTGCAGGGGATTATTCCCCAGTACTTC
TRBV24-1	.	.	TRBJ2-1	CATSDMGNEQFF	TGTGCCACCAGTGATATGGGCAATGAGCAGTTCTTC
TRBV7-2	TRBD1	.	TRBJ1-6	CASSLVGQRNSPLHF	TGTGCCAGCAGCTTAGTGGGACAGCGGAATTCACCCCTCCACTTT
TRBV7-3	.	.	TRBJ2-7	CASSQGDFSYEQYF	TGTGCCAGCAGCCAAGGGGACTTCTCCTACGAACAGTACTTC
TRBV29-1	TRBD1	.	TRBJ2-7	CSVTTGGFSYEQYF	TGCAGCGTTACTACAGGGGGCTTCTCCTACGAGCAGTACTTC
TRBV7-2	.	.	TRBJ2-7	CASSLKPYEQYF	TGTGCCAGCAGCTTAAAGCCCTACGAGCAGTACTTC
TRBV7-9	.	once	TRBJ1-5	CANLGRYSNQPQHF	TGTGCCAACCTGGGACGGTATAGCAATCAGCCCCAGCATTTT
TRBV9	.	once	TRBJ2-3	CASSQNGLARGRKELTDTQYF	TGTGCCAGCAGCCAAAATGGCCTGGCGCGGGGGCGAAAAGAACTAACAGATACGCAGTATTTT
TRBV4-3	.	.	TRBJ2-2	CASSQVYRLTGELFF	TGCGCCAGCAGCCAAGTGTACCGACTCACCGGGGAGCTGTTTTTT
TRBV2	.	.	TRBJ1-1	CACQQTEAFF	TGTGCCTGCCAGCAAACTGAAGCTTTCTTT
TRBV2	TRBD1	.	TRBJ2-1	CASSVDRGHEQFF	TGTGCCAGCAGTGTAGACAGGGGCCATGAGCAGTTCTTC
TRBV6-5	.	.	TRBJ2-5	CASSYSGTVRETQYF	TGTGCCAGCAGTTACAGCGGGACAGTGAGAGAGACCCAGTACTTC
TRBV4-1	TRBD2	.	TRBJ2-3	CASSQVASGSRTDTQYF	TGCGCCAGCAGCCAAGTCGCTAGCGGGAGCCGGACAGATACGCAGTATTTT
TRBV6-1	TRBD1	.	TRBJ2-7	CASREGQGAIPYEQYF	TGTGCCAGCAGGGAAGGACAGGGGGCAATCCCCTACGAGCAGTACTTC
TRBV9	TRBD1	.	TRBJ1-1	CASSLQTGDTEAFF	TGTGCCAGCAGCTTACAGACAGGGGACACTGAAGCTTTCTTT
TRBV30	.	.	TRBJ2-7	CAWSVFSYEQYF	TGTGCCTGGAGTGTTTTCAGCTACGAGCAGTACTTC
TRBV5-4	.	.	TRBJ1-1	CASSLVGSRNEAFF	TGTGCCAGCAGCTTGGTAGGGTCGCGGAATGAAGCTTTCTTT
TRBV2	.	medium-sized	TRBJ2-5	CASSEKLLGGGGSETQYF	TGTGCCAGCAGTGAAAAGCTTCTGGGAGGTGGGGGCTCAGAGACCCAGTACTTC
TRBV12-3/TRBV12-4	.	.	TRBJ2-4	CASSPSGKNIQYF	TGTGCCAGCAGCCCATCGGGGAAAAACATTCAGTACTTC
TRBV7-8	.	.	TRBJ1-5	CASSLRLALNQPQHF	TGTGCCAGCAGCTTACGGTTGGCATTAAACCAGCCCCAGCATTTT
TRBV4-2	.	.	TRBJ2-1	CASSQGSYNEQFF	TGTGCCAGCAGCCAAGGGTCCTACAATGAGCAGTTCTTC
TRBV10-3	.	.	TRBJ1-5	CAISDRINQPQHF	TGTGCCATCAGTGATAGAATCAATCAGCCCCAGCATTTT
TRBV5-1	.	.	TRBJ2-5	CASSLYLQETQYF	TGCGCCAGCAGCTTGTATCTCCAAGAGACCCAGTACTTC
TRBV21-1	.	.	TRBJ2-2	CASSKFWKRTGELFF	TGTGCCAGCAGCAAGTTCTGGAAGCGAACCGGGGAGCTGTTTTTT
TRBV29-1	.	.	TRBJ2-3	CSGDPGYRTDTQYF	TGCAGCGGAGACCCAGGGTATCGCACAGATACGCAGTATTTT
TRBV18	TRBD1	.	TRBJ2-4	CASRDRENIQYF	TGTGCCAGCCGGGACAGGGAAAACATTCAGTACTTC
TRBV7-2	TRBD1	.	TRBJ2-1	CASSSQGTVNEQFF	TGTGCCAGCAGCTCCCAGGGGACAGTGAATGAGCAGTTCTTC
TRBV7-2	.	.	TRBJ2-1	CASSSYARRRRGNNEQFF	TGTGCCAGCAGCTCCTACGCCCGGAGGCGGCGCGGAAACAATGAGCAGTTCTTC
TRBV2	TRBD1	.	TRBJ2-1	CASRTDREQVGFF	TGTGCCAGCAGAACGGACAGGGAGCAAGTTGGGTTCTTC
TRBV5-1	TRBD1	.	TRBJ1-2	CASSLDRGAYGYTF	TGCGCCAGCAGCTTGGACAGGGGTGCCTATGGCTACACCTTC
TRBV4-1	TRBD2	few	TRBJ2-1	CASSLAGAHNEQFF	TGCGCCAGCAGCCTAGCGGGAGCCCACAATGAGCAGTTCTTC